This TCR beta chain was sequenced for a study of memory CD4+ T cells and cytomegalovirus serostatus. Under the authors' procedure: Out-of-frame sequences were removed, leaving roughly 2,200,000 distinct TCRbeta sequences. Produced via immunoSEQ multiplex PCR; TCRdb's table is partial and in-frame only. The V and J calls and clone size are taken from that table; D and trimming were inferred from the DNA. Here the sample spans approximately 61,000 clones, around 82% being singletons. Trimming pared 3 bases from V and 0 bases from J, leaving 18 bases between. Germline-derived CDR1 and CDR2 are SGHRS and YFSETQ. CDR3 length equals 17 residues. Single viable CD3+CD4+CD8-CD45RO+ cells were sorted as the memory CD4+ T cells. As regards this clone: Its cognate antigen is unknown.

Study conclusions and caveats: Suggested: most of the CMV-linked TCR signature lies in CD4+ memory cells.

The sequence derives from an adult in good health and CMV-seronegative. Some clones in this sample may be carry-over from other donors' samples. Sequencing was performed on memory CD4+ T cells from blood. The chain links TRBV5-1 to TRBJ1-1; no clear D gene. The CDR3 DNA reads TGCGCCAGCAGCTATAATCGACCGGTTCGAATGAACACTGAAGCTTTCTTT. Protein product: CASSYNRPVRMNTEAFF.